This T cell receptor (beta chain) was sequenced for a study of beta chain features in type 1 diabetes. Study-level results: Researchers caution that PCR might favor shorter templates, equally among patients and controls.

Every bit of the isolated RNA underwent reverse transcription, so sequencing read expressed TCRB transcripts. Sequencing used immunoSEQ multiplex PCR; TCRdb keeps in-frame clones, though not all of them. The sample comprises about 290,000 clones, 8% of which are singletons, and 0.9% to 1.2% rests with the top ten. This clone was counted ten times or more. The antigen is not known. V shed 5 bases and J shed 3 bases, with 8 bases lying between them. The germline V gene encodes CDR1 SGHTA and CDR2 FQGNSA. The CDR3 sequence is 12 residues long. The genes are TRBV7-2 and TRBJ2-7; D remains ambiguous. The TCR originated in a woman aged 18 to 35 in good health. Sequencing used central memory CD4+ T cells from blood. CDR3 sequence: CASSLIYYEQYF. In DNA form, the CDR3 reads TGTGCCAGCAGCCTCATATACTACGAGCAGTACTTC.